A single sample gave rise to the 13 T cell receptor beta chains below, sequenced in a study of blood T cell repertoires in COVID-19. Using immunoSEQ multiplex PCR, the repertoire was profiled, and TCRdb retains in-frame clones only, with some absent. There are around 370,000 clones in the sample; almost 90% occur only once, and about 6.7% lies in the top ten. Sequencing input: peripheral blood. Receptor source: an older woman with COVID-19, enrolled during active disease.

This sequence joins TRBV23-1 and TRBJ2-1; D is perhaps TRBD2 (7 bases). TRBV23-1 is classed as an ORF, of uncertain function. V shed 2 bases and J shed 7 bases, with 15 bases lying between them. CDR3 length: 15 residues. CDR3 bases: TGCGCCAGCAGTCAAGGGAACAGGGAGGGGAATGAGCAGTTCTTC. This gives the protein CASSQGNREGNEQFF.

This rearrangement joins TRBV4-2 to TRBJ1-4; D might be TRBD1 (5 bases). Germline CDR1 is LGHNA and CDR2 is YNFKEQ. The V end lost 0 bases, the J end lost 1 base, and 6 bases lay between the germline ends. There are 15 residues in the CDR3. The CDR3 sequence: CASSQDQGTNEKLFF. In DNA form, the CDR3 reads TGTGCCAGCAGCCAAGATCAGGGAACTAATGAAAAACTGTTTTTT.

The genes are TRBV4-3 and TRBJ1-6; D gene uncertain. The CDR3 is 14 residues long. In germline, CDR1 is LGHNA, CDR2 YSLEER. V was trimmed by 1 base and J by 12 bases, leaving 13 bases between them. The CDR3 here is CASSQGHSSEPLHF. CDR3 bases: TGCGCCAGCAGCCAAGGTCACTCGTCTGAACCCCTCCACTTT.

V usage is TRBV4-2 and J usage is TRBJ2-7; D is ambiguous. Germline lookup yields CDR1 LGHNA and CDR2 YNFKEQ. This CDR3 spans 12 amino acids. V gave up 4 bases and J gave up 0 bases, with 4 bases separating them. The CDR3 here is CASSPSSYEQYF. As DNA, the CDR3 is TGTGCCAGCAGCCCTAGCTCCTACGAGCAGTACTTC.

This clone has a handful of counts. The chain is built from TRBV7-2 and TRBJ2-1; 8 bases match TRBD2. CDR1 and CDR2 from the germline V gene are SGHTA and FQGNSA. This CDR3 has 15 residues. Losses at the gene ends were 2 bases for V and 5 bases for J; bases not matched to a gene: 5. CDR3 sequence: CASSLRAGGDNEQFF. CDR3 DNA: TGTGCCAGCAGCTTAAGAGCCGGGGGGGACAATGAGCAGTTCTTC.

This clone has only one observation. The rearrangement joins TRBV30 to TRBJ2-2; 7 positions match TRBD2. This CDR3 contains 14 residues. Germline loops: CDR1 GTSNPN, CDR2 SVGIG (reference sequence). V was clipped by 2 bases and J by 4 bases; unmatched bases: 4. In nucleotides, the CDR3 is TGTGCCTGGAGTAGGACTAGGGGCACCGGGGAGCTGTTTTTT. Its protein product is CAWSRTRGTGELFF.

This clone has only one observation. The chain combines TRBV6-6 with TRBJ2-2; a weak D match, TRBD1 (6 bases). The V gene lost 11 bases and the J gene lost 7 bases, with 20 bases spanning the gap. The CDR3 spans 14 residues. Germline CDR1 reads MNHNY; CDR2 reads SVGAGI (reference sequence). CDR3 sequence (DNA): TGTGCCGTCTTGAACAGGGTCGCGAACGGGGAGCTGTTTTTT. Translating gives CAVLNRVANGELFF.

The chain is built from TRBV6-5 and TRBJ1-2; 7 bases agree with TRBD1. The length of the CDR3 is 15 residues. CDR1 and CDR2 from the germline V gene are MNHEY and SVGAGI. The V segment lost 6 bases and the J segment 4 bases; nucleotides outside the gene matches: 11. DNA for the CDR3: TGTGCCAGCAGGACCTCGACAGGGTCAGTCTATGGCTACACCTTC. This encodes CASRTSTGSVYGYTF.

The chain is built from TRBV6-2 or TRBV6-3 and TRBJ1-2; 10 positions match TRBD1. The CDR3 has 15 amino acids. The V and J ends lost 4 bases and 5 bases, in that order; junction bases with no gene match: 7. Germline-derived CDR1 and CDR2 are MNHEY and SVGEGT. The CDR3 spells CASSSVGQGVYGYTF. In DNA, the CDR3 is TGTGCCAGCAGTTCCGTTGGACAGGGGGTGTATGGCTACACCTTC.

The chain uses TRBV28 and TRBJ1-1, with no clear D. This CDR3 has 16 residues. Germline-derived CDR1 and CDR2 are MDHEN and SYDVKM. V was cut by 2 bases and J by 6 bases, with 19 bases left in between. The CDR3 bases are TGTGCCAGCAGTTTAAGTTCCGGGGTGGGTGGTGCTGAAGCTTTCTTT. Encoded protein: CASSLSSGVGGAEAFF.

In its sample, this clone was seen once. V and J are TRBV5-1 and TRBJ1-1; D might be TRBD1 (6 bases). V lost 2 bases to trimming and J lost 1 base, with 12 bases between them. The germline V gene encodes CDR1 SGHRS and CDR2 YFSETQ. CDR3 length: 15 residues. The CDR3 region is CASSFGGAKNTEAFF. The CDR3 coding sequence is TGCGCCAGCAGCTTTGGGGGGGCTAAGAACACTGAAGCTTTCTTT.

The V and J genes are TRBV19 and TRBJ1-5; possible D gene TRBD1, 6 bases. V was pared by 4 bases and J by 7 bases, with 11 bases between. Germline V lookup: CDR1 LNHDA, CDR2 SQIVND (reference sequence). The CDR3 loop spans 13 amino acids. The CDR3 DNA follows: TGTGCCAGTAGTACCTCGGGGGGCCAGCCCCAGCATTTT. This translates into CASSTSGGQPQHF.

The chain carries TRBV6-2 or TRBV6-3 and TRBJ2-2; TRBD1 is a possible D gene (6 bases). V lost 2 bases, J lost 3 bases, and 10 bases lay in between. Germline CDR1 MNHEY, CDR2 SVGEGT. This CDR3 has 15 residues. The CDR3 protein is CASSYPNRDTGELFF. The CDR3 DNA is TGTGCCAGCAGTTACCCTAACAGGGACACCGGGGAGCTGTTTTTT.